This T cell receptor (beta chain) was captured in a study of T cells after yellow fever vaccination. Study observations and caveats: Reappearing after the booster were most of the clones from primary vaccination (about 96% CD4, 88% CD8). Contamination by abundant bulk-population clonotypes could be present in FACS-sorted repertoires.

For this clonotype: What it binds is not known.

TCRdb processed the 5' RACE reads anew with MiXCR; each CDR3 protein has one entry. The sample shows roughly 520,000 distinct CDR3 sequences, roughly 22% of them seen only once. The sequence was collected from a man aged 18 to 29 who received the YFV17D yellow fever vaccine. The sequenced sample was PBMCs, obtained around 3 weeks after the first yellow fever vaccination.

The CDR3 DNA is TGTGCCAGCAGCGTGGACCCCGGGGACACTGAAGCTTTCTTT. This encodes CASSVDPGDTEAFF. This chain uses TRBV9 with TRBJ1-1, with no clear D. CDR3 length equals 14 residues. Germline V gene data show CDR1 as SGDLS and CDR2 as YYNGEE. Trimming took 2 bases from V and 3 from J, leaving 11 bases between them.